The following is a TCR beta chain sequence with its context. Antigen: not known. The data originate from a study of cytomegalovirus exposure and HLA in healthy donors. Notes on the study in general: Among TCR beta chains, those listed as cytomegalovirus-associated numbered about 160.

The PCR contained 60 Vbeta and 13 Jbeta primers. In the study's own analysis: Unique TCR beta chains numbered around 80 million in a later analysis, with around 10 million shared. Produced via immunoSEQ multiplex PCR; TCRdb's table is partial and in-frame only. From that table come the V and J calls and clone size; the DNA was used to work out D and trimming. The top ten clones hold approximately 1.5% of a sample with about 140,000 clones, approximately 84% of them seen once. CDR3 length: 14 amino acids. Germline V gene lookup returns CDR1 MNHEY and CDR2 SVGAGI. V shed 7 bases and J shed 0 bases, with 13 bases lying between them.

V gene TRBV6-5 combines with J gene TRBJ2-7; tentative D call: TRBD1 (6 bases). Source material: PBMCs. This receptor was obtained from a man under 40 in good health and CMV-seropositive. In DNA, the CDR3 is TGTGCCAGCAAAGGGGGAATTGGCTCCTACGAGCAGTACTTC. The encoded protein is CASKGGIGSYEQYF.